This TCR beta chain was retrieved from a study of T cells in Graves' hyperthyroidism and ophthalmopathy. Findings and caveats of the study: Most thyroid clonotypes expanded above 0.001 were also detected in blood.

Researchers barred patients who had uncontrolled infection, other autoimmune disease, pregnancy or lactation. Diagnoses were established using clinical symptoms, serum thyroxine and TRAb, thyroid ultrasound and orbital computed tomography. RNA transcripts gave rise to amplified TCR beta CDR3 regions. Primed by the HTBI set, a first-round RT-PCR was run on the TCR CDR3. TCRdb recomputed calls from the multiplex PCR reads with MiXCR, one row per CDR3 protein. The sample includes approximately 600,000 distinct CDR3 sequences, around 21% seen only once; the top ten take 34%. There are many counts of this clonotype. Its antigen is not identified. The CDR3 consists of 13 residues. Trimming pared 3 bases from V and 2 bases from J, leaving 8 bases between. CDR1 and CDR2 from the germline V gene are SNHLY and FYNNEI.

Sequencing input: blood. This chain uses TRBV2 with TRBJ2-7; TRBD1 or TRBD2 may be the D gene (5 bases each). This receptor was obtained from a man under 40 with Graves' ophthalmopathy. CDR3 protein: CASSDVGAYEQYF. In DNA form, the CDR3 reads TGTGCCAGCAGTGACGTGGGGGCCTACGAGCAGTACTTC.